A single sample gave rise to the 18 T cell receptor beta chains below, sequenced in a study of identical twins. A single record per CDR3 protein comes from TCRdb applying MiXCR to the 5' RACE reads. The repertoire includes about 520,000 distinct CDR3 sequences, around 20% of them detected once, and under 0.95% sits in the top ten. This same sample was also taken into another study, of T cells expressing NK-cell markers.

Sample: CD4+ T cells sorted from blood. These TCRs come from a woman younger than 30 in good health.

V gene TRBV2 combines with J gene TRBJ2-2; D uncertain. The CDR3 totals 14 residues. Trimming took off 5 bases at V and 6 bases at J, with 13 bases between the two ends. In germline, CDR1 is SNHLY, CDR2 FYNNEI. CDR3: CASSPHVLSGELFF. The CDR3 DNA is TGTGCCAGCAGTCCTCATGTCCTATCCGGGGAGCTGTTTTTT.

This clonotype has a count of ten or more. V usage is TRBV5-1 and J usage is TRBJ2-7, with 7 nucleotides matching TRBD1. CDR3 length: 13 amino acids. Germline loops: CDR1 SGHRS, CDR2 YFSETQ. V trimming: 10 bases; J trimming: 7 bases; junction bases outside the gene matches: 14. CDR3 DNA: TGCGCCTCCCGGGACAGCGTCCTACGAGAGCAGTACTTC. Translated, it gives CASRDSVLREQYF.

DNA for the CDR3: TGTGCCAGCAGCTCACAACCGAACACCGGGGAGCTGTTTTTT. Its translation: CASSSQPNTGELFF. V is TRBV7-2 and J is TRBJ2-2; D not resolved. CDR1 is SGHTA, CDR2 FQGNSA, per germline. The CDR3 is 14 residues long. Trimming pared 4 bases from V and 0 bases from J, leaving 6 bases between.

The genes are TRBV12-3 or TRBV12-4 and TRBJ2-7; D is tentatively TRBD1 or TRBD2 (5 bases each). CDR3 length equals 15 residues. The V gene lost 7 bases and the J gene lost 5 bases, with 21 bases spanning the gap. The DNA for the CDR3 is TGTGCCAGCACCGTTACGAGCGGCAGGGTCAACGAGCAGTACTTC. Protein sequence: CASTVTSGRVNEQYF.

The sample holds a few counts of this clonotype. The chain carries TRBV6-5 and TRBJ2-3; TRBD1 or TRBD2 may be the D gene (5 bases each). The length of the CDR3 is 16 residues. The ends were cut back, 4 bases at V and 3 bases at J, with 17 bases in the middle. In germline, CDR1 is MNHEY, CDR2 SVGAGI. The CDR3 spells CASSSRPGRMTDTQYF. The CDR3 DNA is TGTGCCAGCAGTTCTAGACCGGGACGGATGACAGATACGCAGTATTTT.

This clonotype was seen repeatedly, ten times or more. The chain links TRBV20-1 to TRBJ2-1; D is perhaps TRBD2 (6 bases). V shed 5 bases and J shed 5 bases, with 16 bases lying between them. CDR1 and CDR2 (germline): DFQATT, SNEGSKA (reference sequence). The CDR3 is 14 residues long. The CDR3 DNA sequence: TGCAGTGCTGGGACTCCTCCCCCCCACAATGAGCAGTTCTTC. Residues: CSAGTPPPHNEQFF.

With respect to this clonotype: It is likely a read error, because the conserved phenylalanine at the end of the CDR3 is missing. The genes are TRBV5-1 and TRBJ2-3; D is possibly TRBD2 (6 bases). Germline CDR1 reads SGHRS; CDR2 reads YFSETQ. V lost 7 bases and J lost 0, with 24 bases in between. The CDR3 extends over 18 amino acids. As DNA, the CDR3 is TGCGCCAGCCGTCAAACGGGGACTTATGCCTCAAGCACAGATACGCAGTATCTT. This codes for CASRQTGTYASSTDTQYL.

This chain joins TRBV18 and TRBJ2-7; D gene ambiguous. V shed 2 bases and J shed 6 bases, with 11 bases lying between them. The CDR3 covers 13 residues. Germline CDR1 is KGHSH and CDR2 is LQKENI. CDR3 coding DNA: TGTGCCAGCTCACCAACCGGTGCGGTCGAGCAGTACTTC. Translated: CASSPTGAVEQYF.

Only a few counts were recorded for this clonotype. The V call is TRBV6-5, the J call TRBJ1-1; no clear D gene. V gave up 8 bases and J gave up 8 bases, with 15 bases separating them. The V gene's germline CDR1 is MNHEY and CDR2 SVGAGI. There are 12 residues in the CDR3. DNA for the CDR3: TGTGCCAGCCGGGAAGGGAGGCGGGAAGCTTTCTTT. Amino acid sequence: CASREGRREAFF.

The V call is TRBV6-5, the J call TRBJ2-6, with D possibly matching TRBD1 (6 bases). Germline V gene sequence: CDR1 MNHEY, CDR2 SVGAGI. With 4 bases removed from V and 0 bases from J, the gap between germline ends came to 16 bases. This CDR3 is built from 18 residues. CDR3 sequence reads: CASSWTDLGLSGANVLTF. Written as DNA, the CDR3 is TGTGCCAGCAGTTGGACAGATCTGGGCCTCTCTGGGGCCAACGTCCTGACTTTC.

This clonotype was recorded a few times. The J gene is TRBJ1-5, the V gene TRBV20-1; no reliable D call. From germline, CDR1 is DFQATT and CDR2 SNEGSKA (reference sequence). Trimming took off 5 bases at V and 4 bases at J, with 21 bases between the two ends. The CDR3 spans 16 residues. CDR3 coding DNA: TGCAGTGCTCAGAGATCGGGAGCTACGGGGAATCAGCCCCAGCATTTT. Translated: CSAQRSGATGNQPQHF.

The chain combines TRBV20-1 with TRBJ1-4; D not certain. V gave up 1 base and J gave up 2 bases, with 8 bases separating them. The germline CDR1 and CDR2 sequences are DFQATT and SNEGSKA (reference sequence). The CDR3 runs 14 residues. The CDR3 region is CSARGGRTNEKLFF. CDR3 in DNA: TGCAGTGCTAGAGGCGGGAGGACTAATGAAAAACTGTTTTTT.

The DNA for the CDR3 is TGCAGTGTGAATAATGTGCAGGGGATTCGCAATCAGCCCCAGCATTTT. Translation gives CSVNNVQGIRNQPQHF. The J gene is TRBJ1-5, the V gene TRBV20-1; possible D gene TRBD1, 6 bases. The germline V gene encodes CDR1 DFQATT and CDR2 SNEGSKA (reference sequence). This CDR3 spans 16 amino acids. V lost 7 bases to trimming and J lost 2 bases, with 21 bases between them.

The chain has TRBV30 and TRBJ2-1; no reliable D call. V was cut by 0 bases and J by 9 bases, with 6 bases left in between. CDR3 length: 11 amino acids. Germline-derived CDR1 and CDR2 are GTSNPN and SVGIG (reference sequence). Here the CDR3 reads CAWSVLSEQFF. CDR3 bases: TGTGCCTGGAGTGTTTTGAGTGAGCAGTTCTTC.

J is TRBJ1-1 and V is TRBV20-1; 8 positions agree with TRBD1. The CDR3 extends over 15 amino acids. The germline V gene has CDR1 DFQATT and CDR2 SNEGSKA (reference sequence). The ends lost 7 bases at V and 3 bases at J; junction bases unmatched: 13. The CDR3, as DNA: TGCAGTGGTAGGTCCGTGGGACAGGTCTACACTGAAGCTTTCTTT. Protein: CSGRSVGQVYTEAFF.

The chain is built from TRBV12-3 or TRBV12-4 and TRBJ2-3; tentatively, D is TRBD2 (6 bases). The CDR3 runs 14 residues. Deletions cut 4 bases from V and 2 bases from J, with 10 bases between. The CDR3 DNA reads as TGTGCCAGCAGTTACGGGGGACTCACAGATACGCAGTATTTT. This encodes CASSYGGLTDTQYF.

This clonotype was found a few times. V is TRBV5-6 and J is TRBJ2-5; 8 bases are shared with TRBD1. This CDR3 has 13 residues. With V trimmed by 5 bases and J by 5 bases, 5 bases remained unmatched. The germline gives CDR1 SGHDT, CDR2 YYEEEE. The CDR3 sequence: CASRRTGRETQYF. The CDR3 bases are TGTGCCAGCAGACGGACAGGGCGCGAGACCCAGTACTTC.

CDR3 in amino acids: CASSVEGSSIEAFF. The DNA for the CDR3 is TGTGCCAGCAGCGTCGAGGGAAGTTCTATTGAAGCTTTCTTT. The chain employs TRBV9 and TRBJ1-1; D unclear. CDR1 SGDLS and CDR2 YYNGEE come from the germline V gene. This CDR3 is built from 14 residues. V was cut by 2 bases and J by 7 bases, with 15 bases left in between. The complete variable domain, with remaining parts taken from reference TRBV9 and TRBJ1-1, reads DSGVTQTPKHLITATGQRVTLRCSPRSGDLSVYWYQQSLDQGLQFLIQYYNGEERAKGNILERFSAQQFPDLHSELNLSSLELGDSALYFCASSVEGSSIEAFFGQGTRLTVV.